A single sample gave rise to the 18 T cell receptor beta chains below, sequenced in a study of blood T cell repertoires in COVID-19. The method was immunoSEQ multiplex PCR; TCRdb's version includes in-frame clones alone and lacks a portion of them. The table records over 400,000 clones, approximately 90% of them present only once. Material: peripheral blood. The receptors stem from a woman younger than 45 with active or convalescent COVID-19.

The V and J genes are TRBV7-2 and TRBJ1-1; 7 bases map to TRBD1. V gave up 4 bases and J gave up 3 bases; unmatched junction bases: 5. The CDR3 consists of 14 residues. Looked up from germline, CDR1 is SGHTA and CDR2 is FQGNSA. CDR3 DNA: TGTGCCAGCAGCTCCTTCAGGGGGGACACTGAAGCTTTCTTT. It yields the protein CASSSFRGDTEAFF.

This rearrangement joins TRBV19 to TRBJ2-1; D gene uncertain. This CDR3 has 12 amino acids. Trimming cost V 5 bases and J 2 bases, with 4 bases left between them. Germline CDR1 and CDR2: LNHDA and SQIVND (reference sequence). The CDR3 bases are TGTGCCAGTAGTCTTACCTACAATGAGCAGTTCTTC. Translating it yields CASSLTYNEQFF.

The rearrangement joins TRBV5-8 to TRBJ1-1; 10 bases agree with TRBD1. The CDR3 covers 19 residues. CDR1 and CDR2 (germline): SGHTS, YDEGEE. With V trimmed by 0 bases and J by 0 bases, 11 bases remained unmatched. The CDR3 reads CASSLAAGTGVGMNTEAFF. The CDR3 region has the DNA TGTGCCAGCAGCTTGGCCGCCGGGACAGGGGTTGGAATGAACACTGAAGCTTTCTTT.

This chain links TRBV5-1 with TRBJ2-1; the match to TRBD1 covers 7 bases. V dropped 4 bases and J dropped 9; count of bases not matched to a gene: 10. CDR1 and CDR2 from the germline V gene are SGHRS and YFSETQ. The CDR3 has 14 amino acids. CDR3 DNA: TGCGCCAGCAGCGGTGACAGGGAAGGGGGTGAGCAGTTCTTC. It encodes CASSGDREGGEQFF.

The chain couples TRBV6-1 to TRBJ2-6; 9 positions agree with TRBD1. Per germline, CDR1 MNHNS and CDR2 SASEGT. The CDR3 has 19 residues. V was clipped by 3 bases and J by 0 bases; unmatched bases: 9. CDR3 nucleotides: TGTGCCAGCAGTGATGCCGGGACAGGGACTATCTCTGGGGCCAACGTCCTGACTTTC. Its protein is CASSDAGTGTISGANVLTF.

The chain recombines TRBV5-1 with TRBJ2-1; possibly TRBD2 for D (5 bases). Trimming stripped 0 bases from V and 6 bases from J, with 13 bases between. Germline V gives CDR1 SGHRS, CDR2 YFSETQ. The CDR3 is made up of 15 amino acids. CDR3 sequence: CASSLVATAGNEQFF. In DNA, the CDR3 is TGCGCCAGCAGCTTGGTGGCTACCGCGGGCAATGAGCAGTTCTTC.

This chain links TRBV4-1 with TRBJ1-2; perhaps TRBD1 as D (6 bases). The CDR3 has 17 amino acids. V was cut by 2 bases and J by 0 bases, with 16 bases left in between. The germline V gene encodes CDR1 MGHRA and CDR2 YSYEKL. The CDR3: CASSQLTPGQSNYGYTF. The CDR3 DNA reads TGCGCCAGCAGCCAACTTACTCCGGGACAATCTAACTATGGCTACACCTTC.

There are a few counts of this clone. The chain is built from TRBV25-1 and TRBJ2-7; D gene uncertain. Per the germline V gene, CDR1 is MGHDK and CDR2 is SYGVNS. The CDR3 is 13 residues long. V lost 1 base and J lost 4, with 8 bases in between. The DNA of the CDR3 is TGTGCCAGCAGTGAATCATACATTTACGAGCAGTACTTC. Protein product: CASSESYIYEQYF.

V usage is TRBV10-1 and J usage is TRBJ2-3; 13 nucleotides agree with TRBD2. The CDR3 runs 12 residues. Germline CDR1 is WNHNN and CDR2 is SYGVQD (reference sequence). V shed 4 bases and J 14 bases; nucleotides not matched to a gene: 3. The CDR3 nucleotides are TGCGCCAGCAGTGGGACTAGCGGGAGTAGGTATTTT. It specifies CASSGTSGSRYF.

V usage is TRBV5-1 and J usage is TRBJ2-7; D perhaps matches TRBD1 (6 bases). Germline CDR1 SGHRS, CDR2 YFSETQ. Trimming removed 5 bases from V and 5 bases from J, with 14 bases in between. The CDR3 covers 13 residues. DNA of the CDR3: TGCGCCAGCAGGCCTCAGGGGAGAGACGAGCAGTACTTC. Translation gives CASRPQGRDEQYF. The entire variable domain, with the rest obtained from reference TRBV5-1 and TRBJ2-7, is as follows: KAGVTQTPRYLIKTRGQQVTLSCSPISGHRSVSWYQQTPGQGLQFLFEYFSETQRNKGNFPGRFSGRQFSNSRSEMNVSTLELGDSALYLCASRPQGRDEQYFGPGTRLTVT.

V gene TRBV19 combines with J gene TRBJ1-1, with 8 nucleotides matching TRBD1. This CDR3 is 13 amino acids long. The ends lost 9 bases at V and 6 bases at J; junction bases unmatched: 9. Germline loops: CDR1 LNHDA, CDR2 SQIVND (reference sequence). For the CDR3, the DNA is TGTGCCAGCAGACCAGGGGGCCCCGCTGAAGCTTTCTTT. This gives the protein CASRPGGPAEAFF.

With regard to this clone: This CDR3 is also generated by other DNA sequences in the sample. The CDR3, as DNA: TGCGCCAGCAGCTTGTTCTCAGAGAACACTGAAGCTTTCTTT. It translates to CASSLFSENTEAFF. The V gene is TRBV5-1, the J gene TRBJ1-1; D uncertain. The germline gives CDR1 SGHRS, CDR2 YFSETQ. The CDR3 runs to 14 residues. The V end was cut by 1 base, the J end by 1 base, with 8 bases between.

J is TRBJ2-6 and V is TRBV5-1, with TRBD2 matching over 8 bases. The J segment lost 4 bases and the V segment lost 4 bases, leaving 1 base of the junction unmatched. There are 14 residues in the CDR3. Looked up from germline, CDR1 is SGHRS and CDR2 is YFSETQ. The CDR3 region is CASSASGGANVLTF. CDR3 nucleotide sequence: TGCGCCAGCAGCGCTAGCGGGGGGGCCAACGTCCTGACTTTC. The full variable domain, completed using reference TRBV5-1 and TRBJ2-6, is KAGVTQTPRYLIKTRGQQVTLSCSPISGHRSVSWYQQTPGQGLQFLFEYFSETQRNKGNFPGRFSGRQFSNSRSEMNVSTLELGDSALYLCASSASGGANVLTFGAGSRLTVL.

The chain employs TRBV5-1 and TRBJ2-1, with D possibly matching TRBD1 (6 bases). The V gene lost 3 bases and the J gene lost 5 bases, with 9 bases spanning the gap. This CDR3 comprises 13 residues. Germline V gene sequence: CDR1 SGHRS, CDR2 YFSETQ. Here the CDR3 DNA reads TGCGCCAGCAGCTCGGACAGTAACAATGAGCAGTTCTTC. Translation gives CASSSDSNNEQFF.

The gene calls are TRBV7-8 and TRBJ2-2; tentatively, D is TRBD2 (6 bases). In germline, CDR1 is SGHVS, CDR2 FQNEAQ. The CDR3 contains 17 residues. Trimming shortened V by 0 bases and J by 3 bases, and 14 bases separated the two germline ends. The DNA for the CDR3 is TGTGCCAGCAGCTTAGCATGGACTAATCTGGACACCGGGGAGCTGTTTTTT. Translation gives CASSLAWTNLDTGELFF.

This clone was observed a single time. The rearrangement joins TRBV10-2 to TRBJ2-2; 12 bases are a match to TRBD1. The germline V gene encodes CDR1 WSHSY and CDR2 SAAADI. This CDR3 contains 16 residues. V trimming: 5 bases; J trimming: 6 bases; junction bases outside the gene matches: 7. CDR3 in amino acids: CASSSTGTGGPGELFF. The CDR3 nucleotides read TGCGCCAGCAGTAGCACCGGGACAGGGGGCCCCGGGGAGCTGTTTTTT.

The CDR3 DNA reads TGTGCCAGCAGCTTGGAATTATCGGAGACCCAGTACTTC. It translates to CASSLELSETQYF. The V call is TRBV5-4, the J call TRBJ2-5; D remains ambiguous. The V and J ends lost 0 bases and 5 bases respectively, with 8 bases between them. Per the germline V gene, CDR1 is SGHNT and CDR2 is YYREEE (reference sequence). CDR3 length: 13 residues.

The CDR3 sequence is CASSLRPPGVGFEQYF. CDR3 sequence (DNA): TGTGCCAGCTCACTCCGCCCCCCCGGGGTTGGCTTCGAGCAGTACTTC. The rearrangement joins TRBV18 to TRBJ2-7, with a tentative D call TRBD2 (5 bases). With 4 bases removed from V and 6 bases from J, the gap between germline ends came to 22 bases. This CDR3 is built from 16 residues. CDR1 and CDR2 (germline): KGHSH, LQKENI.